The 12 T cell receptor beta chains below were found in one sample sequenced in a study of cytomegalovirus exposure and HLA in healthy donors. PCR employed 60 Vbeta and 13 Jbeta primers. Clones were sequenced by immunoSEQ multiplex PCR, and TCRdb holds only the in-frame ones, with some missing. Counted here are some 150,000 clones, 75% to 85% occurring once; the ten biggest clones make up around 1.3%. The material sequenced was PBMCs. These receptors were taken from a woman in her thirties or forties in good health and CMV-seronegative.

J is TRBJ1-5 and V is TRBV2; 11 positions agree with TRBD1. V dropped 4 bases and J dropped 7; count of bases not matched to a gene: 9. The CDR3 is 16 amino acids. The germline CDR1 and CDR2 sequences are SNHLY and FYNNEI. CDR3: CASSGWTGGDPQPQHF. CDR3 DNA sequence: TGTGCCAGCAGTGGCTGGACAGGGGGCGATCCCCAGCCCCAGCATTTT. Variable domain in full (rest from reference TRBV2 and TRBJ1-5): EPEVTQTPSHQVTQMGQEVILRCVPISNHLYFYWYRQILGQKVEFLVSFYNNEISEKSEIFDDQFSVERPDGSNFTLKIRSTKLEDSAMYFCASSGWTGGDPQPQHFGDGTRLSIL.

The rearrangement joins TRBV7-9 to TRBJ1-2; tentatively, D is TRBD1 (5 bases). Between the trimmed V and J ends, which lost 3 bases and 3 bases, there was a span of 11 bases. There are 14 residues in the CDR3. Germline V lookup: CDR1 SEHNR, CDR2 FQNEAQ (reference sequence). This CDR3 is CASSFGTRHYGYTF. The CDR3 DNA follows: TGTGCCAGCAGCTTCGGGACTCGACACTATGGCTACACCTTC.

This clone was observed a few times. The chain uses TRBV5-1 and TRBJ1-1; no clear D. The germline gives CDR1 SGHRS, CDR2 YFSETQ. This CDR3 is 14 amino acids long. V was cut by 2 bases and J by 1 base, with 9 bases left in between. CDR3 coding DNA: TGCGCCAGCAGCTTACAGTTATCGAACACTGAAGCTTTCTTT. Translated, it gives CASSLQLSNTEAFF.

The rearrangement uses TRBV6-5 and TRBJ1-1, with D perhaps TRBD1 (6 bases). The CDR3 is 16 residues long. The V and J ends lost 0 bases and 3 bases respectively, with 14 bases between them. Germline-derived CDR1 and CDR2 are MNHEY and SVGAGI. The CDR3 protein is CASSYSSLGGHTEAFF. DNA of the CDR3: TGTGCCAGCAGTTACTCGTCTTTGGGGGGGCACACTGAAGCTTTCTTT.

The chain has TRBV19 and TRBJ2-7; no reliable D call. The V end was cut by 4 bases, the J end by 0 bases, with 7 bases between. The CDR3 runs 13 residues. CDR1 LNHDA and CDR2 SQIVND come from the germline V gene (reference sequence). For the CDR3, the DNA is TGTGCCAGTAGTAAGGAGAGCTCCTACGAGCAGTACTTC. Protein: CASSKESSYEQYF.

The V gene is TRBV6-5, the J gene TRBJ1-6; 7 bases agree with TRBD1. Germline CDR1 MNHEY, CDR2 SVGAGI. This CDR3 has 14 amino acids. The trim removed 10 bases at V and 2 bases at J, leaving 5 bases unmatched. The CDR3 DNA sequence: TGTGCCACCCAACAGGGGCCCTATAATTCACCCCTCCACTTT. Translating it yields CATQQGPYNSPLHF.

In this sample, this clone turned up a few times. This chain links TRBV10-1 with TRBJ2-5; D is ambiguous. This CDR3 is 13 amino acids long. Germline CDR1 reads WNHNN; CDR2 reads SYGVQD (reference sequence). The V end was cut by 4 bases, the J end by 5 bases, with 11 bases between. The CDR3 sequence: CASSGTSMETQYF. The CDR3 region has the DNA TGCGCCAGCAGTGGAACTTCGATGGAGACCCAGTACTTC.

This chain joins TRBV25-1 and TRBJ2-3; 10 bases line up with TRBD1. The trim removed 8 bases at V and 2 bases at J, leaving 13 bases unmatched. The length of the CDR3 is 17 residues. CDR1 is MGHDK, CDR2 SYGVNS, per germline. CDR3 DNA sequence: TGTGCCAGCTCGAGGGGACAGGGGAACGGCGTCACAGATACGCAGTATTTT. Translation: CASSRGQGNGVTDTQYF.

CDR3 sequence (DNA): TGTGCCACCAGCATACGAAGGGGGGGGGCCCACTCTGGGGCCAACGTCCTGACTTTC. It specifies CATSIRRGGAHSGANVLTF. The chain joins TRBV15 to TRBJ2-6, with D possibly TRBD2 on 7 matching bases. Trimming cost V 4 bases and J 0 bases, with 19 bases left between them. This CDR3 is built from 19 residues. CDR1 and CDR2 (germline): LNHNV, YYDKDF (reference sequence).

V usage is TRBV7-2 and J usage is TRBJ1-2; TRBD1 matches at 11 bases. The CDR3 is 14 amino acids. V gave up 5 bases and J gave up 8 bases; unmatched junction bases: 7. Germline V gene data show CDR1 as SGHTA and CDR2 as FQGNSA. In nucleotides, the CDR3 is TGTGCCAGCAGCGGGGGGGGACAGGGGGTGGGCTACACCTTC. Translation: CASSGGGQGVGYTF.

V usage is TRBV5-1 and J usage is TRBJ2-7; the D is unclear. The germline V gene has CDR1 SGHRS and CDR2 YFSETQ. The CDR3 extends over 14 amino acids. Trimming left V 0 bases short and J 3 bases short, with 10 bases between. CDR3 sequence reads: CASSLDLRNYEQYF. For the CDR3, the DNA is TGCGCCAGCAGCTTGGATCTCAGAAACTACGAGCAGTACTTC.

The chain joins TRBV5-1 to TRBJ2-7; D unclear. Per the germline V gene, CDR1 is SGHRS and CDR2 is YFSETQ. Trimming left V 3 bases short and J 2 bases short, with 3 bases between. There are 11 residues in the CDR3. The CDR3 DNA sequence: TGCGCCAGCAGCTCAACCTACGAGCAGTACTTC. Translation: CASSSTYEQYF.